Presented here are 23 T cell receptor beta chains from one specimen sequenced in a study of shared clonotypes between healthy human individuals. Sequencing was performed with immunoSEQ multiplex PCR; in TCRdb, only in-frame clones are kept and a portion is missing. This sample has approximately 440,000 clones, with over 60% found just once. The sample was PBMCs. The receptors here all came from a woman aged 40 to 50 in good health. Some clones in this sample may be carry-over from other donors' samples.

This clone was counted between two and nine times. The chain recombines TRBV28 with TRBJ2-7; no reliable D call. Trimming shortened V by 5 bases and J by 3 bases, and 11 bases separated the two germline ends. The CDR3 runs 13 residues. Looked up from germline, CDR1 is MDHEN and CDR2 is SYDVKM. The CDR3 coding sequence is TGTGCCAGCAGTCGAACTCCCGACTACGAGCAGTACTTC. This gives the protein CASSRTPDYEQYF. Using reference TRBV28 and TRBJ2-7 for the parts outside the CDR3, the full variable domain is DVKVTQSSRYLVKRTGEKVFLECVQDMDHENMFWYRQDPGLGLRLIYFSYDVKMKEKGDIPEGYSVSREKKERFSLILESASTNQTSMYLCASSRTPDYEQYFGPGTRLTVT.

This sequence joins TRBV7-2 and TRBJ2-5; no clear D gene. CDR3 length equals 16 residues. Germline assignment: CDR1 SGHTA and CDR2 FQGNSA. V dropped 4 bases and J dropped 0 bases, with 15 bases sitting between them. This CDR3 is CASSSSRAINQETQYF. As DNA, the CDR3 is TGTGCCAGCAGCTCTTCTAGGGCCATTAACCAAGAGACCCAGTACTTC.

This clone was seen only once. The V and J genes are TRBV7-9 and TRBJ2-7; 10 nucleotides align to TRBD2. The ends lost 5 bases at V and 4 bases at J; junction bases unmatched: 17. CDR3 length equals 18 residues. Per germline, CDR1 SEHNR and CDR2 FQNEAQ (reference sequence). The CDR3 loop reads CASSHGGGLAGVGYEQYF. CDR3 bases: TGTGCCAGCAGCCATGGCGGAGGGCTAGCGGGAGTCGGGTACGAGCAGTACTTC.

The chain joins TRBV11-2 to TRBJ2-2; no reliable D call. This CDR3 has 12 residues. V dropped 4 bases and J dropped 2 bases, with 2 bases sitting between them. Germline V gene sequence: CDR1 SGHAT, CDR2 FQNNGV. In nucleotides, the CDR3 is TGTGCCAGCAGCTATAACACCGGGGAGCTGTTTTTT. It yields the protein CASSYNTGELFF.

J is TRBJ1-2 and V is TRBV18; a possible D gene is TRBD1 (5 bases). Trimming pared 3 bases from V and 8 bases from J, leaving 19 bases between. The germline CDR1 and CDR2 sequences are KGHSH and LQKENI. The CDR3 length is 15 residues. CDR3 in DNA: TGTGCCAGCTCACCCCCAGAGGGGCCCCTTAGGGGCTACACCTTC. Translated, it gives CASSPPEGPLRGYTF.

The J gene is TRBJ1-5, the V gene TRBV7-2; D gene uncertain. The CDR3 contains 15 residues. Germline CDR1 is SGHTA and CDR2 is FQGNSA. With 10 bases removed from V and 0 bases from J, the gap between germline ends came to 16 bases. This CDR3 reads CATSAAQTSNQPQHF. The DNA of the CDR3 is TGTGCCACTTCGGCAGCCCAAACTAGCAATCAGCCCCAGCATTTT.

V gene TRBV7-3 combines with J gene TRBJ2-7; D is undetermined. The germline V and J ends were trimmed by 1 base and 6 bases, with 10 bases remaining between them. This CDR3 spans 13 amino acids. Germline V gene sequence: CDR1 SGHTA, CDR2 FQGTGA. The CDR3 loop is CASSLSPGIEQYF. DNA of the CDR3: TGTGCCAGCAGCTTAAGTCCCGGAATCGAGCAGTACTTC.

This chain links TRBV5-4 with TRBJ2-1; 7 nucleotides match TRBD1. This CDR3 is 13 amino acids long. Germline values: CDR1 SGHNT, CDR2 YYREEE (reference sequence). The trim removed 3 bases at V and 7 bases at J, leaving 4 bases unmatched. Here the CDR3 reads CASSWDSRNEQFF. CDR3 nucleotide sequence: TGTGCCAGCAGCTGGGACAGTAGAAATGAGCAGTTCTTC.

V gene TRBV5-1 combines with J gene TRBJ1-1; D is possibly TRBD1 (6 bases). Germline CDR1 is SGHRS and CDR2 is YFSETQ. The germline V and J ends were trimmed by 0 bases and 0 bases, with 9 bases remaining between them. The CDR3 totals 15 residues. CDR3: CASSLGQGLNTEAFF. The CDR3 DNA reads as TGCGCCAGCAGCTTGGGGCAGGGGCTGAACACTGAAGCTTTCTTT.

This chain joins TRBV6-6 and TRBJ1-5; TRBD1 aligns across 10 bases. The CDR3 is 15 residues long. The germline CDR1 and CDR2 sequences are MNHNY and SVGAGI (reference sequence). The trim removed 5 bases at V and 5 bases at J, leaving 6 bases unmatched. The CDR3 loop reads CASSDLTGGDQPQHF. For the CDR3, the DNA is TGTGCCAGCAGTGACCTGACAGGGGGCGATCAGCCCCAGCATTTT.

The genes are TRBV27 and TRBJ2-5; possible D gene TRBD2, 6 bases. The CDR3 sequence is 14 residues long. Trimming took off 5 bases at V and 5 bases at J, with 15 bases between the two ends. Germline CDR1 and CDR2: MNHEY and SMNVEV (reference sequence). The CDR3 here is CASSRLGQRETQYF. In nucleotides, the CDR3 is TGTGCCAGCAGTAGACTAGGCCAGAGGGAGACCCAGTACTTC.

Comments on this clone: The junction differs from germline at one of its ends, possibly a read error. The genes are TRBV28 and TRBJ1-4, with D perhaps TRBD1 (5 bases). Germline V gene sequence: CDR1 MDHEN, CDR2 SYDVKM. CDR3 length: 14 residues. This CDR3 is CANSLRVRDEKLFF. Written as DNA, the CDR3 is TGTGCCAACAGTTTGCGGGTCAGGGATGAAAAACTGTTTTTT.

This chain's CDR3 is CATSSPGTGSYEQYF. DNA for the CDR3: TGTGCCACCAGCAGCCCCGGGACAGGGTCCTACGAGCAGTACTTC. The V call is TRBV15, the J call TRBJ2-7, with TRBD1 identical over 9 bases. Trimming at V came to 3 bases and at J to 1 base, leaving 4 bases not matched to a gene. The CDR3 has 15 amino acids. Germline CDR1 LNHNV, CDR2 YYDKDF (reference sequence).

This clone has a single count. The CDR3 loop reads CASRPEGDGYTF. The CDR3 nucleotides are TGCGCCAGCAGACCAGAGGGCGATGGCTACACCTTC. This chain joins TRBV5-1 and TRBJ1-2; no firm D call. The CDR3 runs to 12 residues. Germline loops: CDR1 SGHRS, CDR2 YFSETQ. The germline V and J ends were trimmed by 5 bases and 6 bases, with 11 bases remaining between them.

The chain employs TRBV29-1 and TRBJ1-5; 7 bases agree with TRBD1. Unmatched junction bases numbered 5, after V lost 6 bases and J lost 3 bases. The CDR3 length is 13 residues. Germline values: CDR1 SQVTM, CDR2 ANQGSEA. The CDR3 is CSVGQNFNQPQHF. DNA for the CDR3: TGCAGCGTGGGACAGAATTTCAATCAGCCCCAGCATTTT.

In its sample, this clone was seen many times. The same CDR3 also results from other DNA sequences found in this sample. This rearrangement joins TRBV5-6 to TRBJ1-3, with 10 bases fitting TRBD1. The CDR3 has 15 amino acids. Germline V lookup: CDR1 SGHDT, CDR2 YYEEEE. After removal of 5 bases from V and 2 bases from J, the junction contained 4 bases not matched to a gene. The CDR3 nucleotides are TGTGCCAGCAGTCCGACAGGGGGCACTGGAAACACCATATATTTT. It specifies CASSPTGGTGNTIYF.

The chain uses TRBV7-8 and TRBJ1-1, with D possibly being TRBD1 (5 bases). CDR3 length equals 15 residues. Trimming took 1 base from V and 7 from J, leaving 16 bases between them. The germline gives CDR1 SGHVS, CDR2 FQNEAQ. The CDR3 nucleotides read TGTGCCAGCAGCTTAGTCTCGTCAGGGAACGATGAAGCTTTCTTT. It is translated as CASSLVSSGNDEAFF.

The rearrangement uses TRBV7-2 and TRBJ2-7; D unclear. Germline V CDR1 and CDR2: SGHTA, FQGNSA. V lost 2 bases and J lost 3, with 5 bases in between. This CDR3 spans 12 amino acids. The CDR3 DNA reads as TGTGCCAGCAGCTTATTTGGCTACGAGCAGTACTTC. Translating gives CASSLFGYEQYF.

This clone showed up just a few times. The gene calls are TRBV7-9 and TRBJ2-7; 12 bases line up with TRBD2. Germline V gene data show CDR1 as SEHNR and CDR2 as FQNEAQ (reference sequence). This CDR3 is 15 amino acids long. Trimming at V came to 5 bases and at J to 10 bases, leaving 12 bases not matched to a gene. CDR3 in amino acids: CASSPAGLAGSHQYF. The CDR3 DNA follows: TGTGCCAGCAGCCCCGCTGGACTAGCGGGGTCTCACCAGTACTTC.

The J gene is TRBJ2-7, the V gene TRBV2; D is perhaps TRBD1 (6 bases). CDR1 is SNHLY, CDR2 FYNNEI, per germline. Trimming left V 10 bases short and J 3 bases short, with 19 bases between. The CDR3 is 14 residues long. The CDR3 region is CAIHSRDTSYEQYF. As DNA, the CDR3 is TGTGCCATCCACTCCCGGGACACAAGCTACGAGCAGTACTTC.

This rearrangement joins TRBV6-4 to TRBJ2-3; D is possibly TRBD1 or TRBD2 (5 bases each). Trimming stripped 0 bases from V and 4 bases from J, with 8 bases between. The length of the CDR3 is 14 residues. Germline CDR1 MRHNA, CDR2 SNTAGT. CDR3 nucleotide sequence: TGTGCCAGCAGTGACTCGGGGGATTCAGATACGCAGTATTTT. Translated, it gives CASSDSGDSDTQYF.

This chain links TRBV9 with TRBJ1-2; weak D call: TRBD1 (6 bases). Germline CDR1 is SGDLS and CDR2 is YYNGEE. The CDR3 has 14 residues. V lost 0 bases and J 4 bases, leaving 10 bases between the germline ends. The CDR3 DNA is TGTGCCAGCAGCGTAGGCGGACAGAGCTATGGCTACACCTTC. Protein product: CASSVGGQSYGYTF.

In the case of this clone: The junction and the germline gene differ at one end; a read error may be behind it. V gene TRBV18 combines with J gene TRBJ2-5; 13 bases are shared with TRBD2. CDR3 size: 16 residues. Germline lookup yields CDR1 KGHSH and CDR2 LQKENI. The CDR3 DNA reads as TGTGCCAGCTCCCCACTAGCGGGAGGGCCCGGGGAGACCCAGTACTTC. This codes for CASSPLAGGPGETQYF.